These 7 T cell receptor beta chains share one sample of origin, sequenced in a study of patients and donors after allogeneic stem cell transplantation. TCRdb re-derived calls from the RT-PCR reads in MiXCR, one entry per CDR3 protein. In the table there are some 87,000 distinct CDR3 sequences, about 44% of which are singletons. Material for sequencing was blood, either unsorted or a sorted T cell fraction (not recorded which). Every receptor here comes from a human donor who was either an allogeneic HSCT recipient or a stem cell or donor lymphocyte infusion donor (not recorded which). It is not recorded whose cells these are; they may come from a transplant donor.

This clonotype was found a few times. The CDR3 here is CSARARTSGTVNTEAFF. CDR3 DNA: TGCAGTGCTAGAGCTCGTACTTCCGGGACTGTGAACACTGAAGCTTTCTTT. The chain links TRBV20-1 to TRBJ1-1; the D gene is possibly TRBD1 (5 bases). Germline CDR1 and CDR2: DFQATT and SNEGSKA (reference sequence). V lost 1 base, J lost 0 bases, and 18 bases lay in between. This CDR3 contains 17 residues.

This clonotype was found a few times. The chain recombines TRBV20-1 with TRBJ1-6; perhaps TRBD1 as D (6 bases). V was pared by 6 bases and J by 2 bases, with 17 bases between. Germline V gene lookup returns CDR1 DFQATT and CDR2 SNEGSKA (reference sequence). CDR3 length equals 16 residues. The CDR3 sequence is CSAGVAGATYNSPLHF. The CDR3 coding sequence is TGCAGTGCAGGGGTCGCAGGGGCGACCTATAATTCACCCCTCCACTTT.

The sample holds a few counts of this clonotype. The CDR3 reads CASRPSGEINEQFF. CDR3 sequence (DNA): TGTGCCAGTAGACCATCGGGAGAGATCAATGAGCAGTTCTTC. The chain is built from TRBV19 and TRBJ2-1, with D perhaps TRBD2 (6 bases). CDR3 size: 14 residues. Germline V gene lookup returns CDR1 LNHDA and CDR2 SQIVND (reference sequence). V was shortened by 6 bases and J by 6 bases, with 15 bases between the two germline ends.

The rearrangement joins TRBV20-1 to TRBJ2-7; the D is unclear. V shed 3 bases and J shed 2 bases, with 8 bases lying between them. The CDR3 totals 12 residues. Germline assignment: CDR1 DFQATT and CDR2 SNEGSKA (reference sequence). The CDR3 loop is CSARGWAYEQYF. The CDR3 nucleotides are TGCAGTGCTAGGGGCTGGGCCTACGAGCAGTACTTC.

The chain links TRBV28 to TRBJ1-6, with D hard to call. Germline assignment: CDR1 MDHEN and CDR2 SYDVKM. The V and J ends lost 2 bases and 5 bases respectively, with 1 base between them. The CDR3 is made up of 12 amino acids. The CDR3: CASSLNNSPLHF. The CDR3 DNA reads TGTGCCAGCAGTTTAAATAATTCACCCCTCCACTTT.

This sequence joins TRBV15 and TRBJ1-6; TRBD1 aligns across 7 bases. Germline lookup yields CDR1 LNHNV and CDR2 YYDKDF (reference sequence). There are 15 residues in the CDR3. The trim removed 0 bases at V and 7 bases at J, leaving 3 bases unmatched. CDR3 DNA: TGTGCCACCAGCAGAGACCCGGGACAGAATTCACCCCTCCACTTT. Translated, it gives CATSRDPGQNSPLHF.

The chain uses TRBV27 and TRBJ1-1; D is uncertain. Trimming left V 2 bases short and J 5 bases short, with 9 bases between. Germline values: CDR1 MNHEY, CDR2 SMNVEV (reference sequence). CDR3 size: 13 residues. The CDR3 region has the DNA TGTGCCAGCAGTTTAATTGGAAGAACTGAAGCTTTCTTT. Its protein product is CASSLIGRTEAFF.